The present entry profiles one TCR beta chain with its context. What antigen it recognizes has not been identified. Base qualities are not recorded, but no much larger clone differs from it by a single base. The entry originates in a study of somatic mutations in cytotoxic T cells in rheumatoid arthritis (dated by TCRdb to the late 2010s). Notes on the research overall: Right after diagnosis and prior to the start of any treatment, around 30 ml EDTA of peripheral blood was drawn from patients. To characterize clonality, the study used TCRB deep sequencing while asking whether somatic mutations are carried by expanded CD8+ T-cell clones in newly diagnosed, untreated rheumatoid arthritis. TCRB deep sequencing was performed for about 70 rheumatoid arthritis patients and some 19 healthy controls. A FACSAria II or Sony SH800 was used to flow-sort some V beta antibody-stained T-cell populations at nearly 100% purity, and TCRB sequencing was also done on sorted V beta1+ cells. Patients and controls did not essentially differ in median age, which was nearly identical between the groups. Results and caveats for the whole study, not just this receptor: There was no significant difference in CD8+ T-cell clonality between rheumatoid arthritis patients and age-matched healthy controls. The expanded CD8+ clones had unknown antigen targets, and not appearing in virus-specific databases did not rule out that they were virus-specific. Healthy controls showed no age-related increase in CD8+ clonality, whereas patients did (Spearman r=0.49). In about an eighth of the roughly 65 patients, more than 20% of CD8+ cells belonged to the largest CD8+ clone, while several identical CD8+ TCRB sequences were shared between blood and synovial fluid.

On an AutoMACS, CD4+ and CD8+ cells were isolated via positive magnetic bead selection, and their purity was verified by flow cytometry. After a first flow cytometry screen using a TCR V beta antibody panel, clonal expansions were characterized through TCRB deep sequencing of sorted CD8+ fractions. Peripheral blood mononuclear cells were obtained using density gradient separation with Ficoll-Paque PLUS. Nucleospin Tissue or Tissue XS kits were used to extract DNA from CD4-enriched, CD8-enriched or PBMC samples, and a Qubit 2.0 fluorometer was used for quantification. TCRB CDR3 sequencing used the immunoSEQ assay on genomic DNA. In the original analysis: Only a few patient CD8+ clones larger than 1% matched published virus-specific TCRB sequences when compared against them. Only productive TCRB rearrangements were included in the analyses. A clone was defined by a unique TCRB CDR3 sequence, and clonality was computed as a productive clonality index based on Shannon entropy. Repertoire overlap for a pair of samples was computed from each clone's template counts relative to total templates per sample. Flow cytometry-measured V-gene usage correlated with V-gene usage from TCRB sequencing, with a Spearman r of 0.61. This immuneACCESS table, as held by TCRdb, lists in-frame sequences with V and J called but not all clones. Of the missing ones, under half trace to an unresolved V gene in checked studies; the others have no known cause. V and J calls and clone size come straight from that table; D and trimming were deduced from the DNA. This sample lists roughly 32,000 clones; about 81% were detected once. 8% to 9% of the sample comes from the top ten.

The sequence derives from an adult with rheumatoid arthritis. The sequencing sample was made of CD8+ T cells sorted from blood.

CDR3 sequence: CASSLWTVGEQYF. The DNA sequence is as follows: TGTGCCAGCAGCTTATGGACAGTTGGGGAGCAGTACTTC. The V gene is TRBV7-9 and the J gene is TRBJ2-7, with TRBD1 perhaps the D gene, on 6 matching bases. The CDR3 numbers 13 residues from cysteine through phenylalanine. Solely the CDR3 DNA is kept, with 39 bases framed from the first base. Per the germline V gene (reference sequence), SEHNR is the CDR1 and FQNEAQ is the CDR2. V gives up 2 bases and J gives up 7 bases, and the segment between their germline ends measures 12 bases.